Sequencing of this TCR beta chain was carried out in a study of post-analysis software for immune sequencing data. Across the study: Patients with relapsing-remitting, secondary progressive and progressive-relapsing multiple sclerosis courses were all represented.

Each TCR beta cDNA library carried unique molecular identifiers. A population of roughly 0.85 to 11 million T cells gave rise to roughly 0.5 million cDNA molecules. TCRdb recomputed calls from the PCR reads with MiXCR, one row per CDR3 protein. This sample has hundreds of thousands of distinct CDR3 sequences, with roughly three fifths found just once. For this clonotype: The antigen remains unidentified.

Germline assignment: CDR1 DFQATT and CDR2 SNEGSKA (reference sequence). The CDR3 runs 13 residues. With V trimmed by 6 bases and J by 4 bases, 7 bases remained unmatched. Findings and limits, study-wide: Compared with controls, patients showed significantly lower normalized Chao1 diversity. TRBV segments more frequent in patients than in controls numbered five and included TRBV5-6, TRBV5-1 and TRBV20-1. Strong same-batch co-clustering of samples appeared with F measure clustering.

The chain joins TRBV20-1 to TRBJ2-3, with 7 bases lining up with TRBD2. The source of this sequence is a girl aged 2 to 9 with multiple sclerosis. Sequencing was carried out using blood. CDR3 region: CSAGLTSADTQYF. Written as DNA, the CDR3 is TGCAGTGCCGGGCTTACTAGCGCAGATACGCAGTATTTT.